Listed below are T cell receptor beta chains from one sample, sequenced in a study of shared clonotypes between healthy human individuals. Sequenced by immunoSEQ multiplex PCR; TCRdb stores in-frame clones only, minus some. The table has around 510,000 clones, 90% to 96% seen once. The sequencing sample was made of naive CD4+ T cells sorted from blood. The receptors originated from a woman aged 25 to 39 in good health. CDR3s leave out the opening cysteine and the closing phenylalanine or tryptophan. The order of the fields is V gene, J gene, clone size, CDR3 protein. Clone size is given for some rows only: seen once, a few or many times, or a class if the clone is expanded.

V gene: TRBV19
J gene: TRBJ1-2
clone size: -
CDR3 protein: ASTSYPQQGGVSGYGYT

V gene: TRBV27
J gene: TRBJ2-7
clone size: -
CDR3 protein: ASSLKAGTSLTYEQY

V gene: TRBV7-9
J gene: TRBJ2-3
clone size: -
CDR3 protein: ASSLLAGGSTDTQY

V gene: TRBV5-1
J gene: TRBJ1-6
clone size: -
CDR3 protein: ASGPDSPLH

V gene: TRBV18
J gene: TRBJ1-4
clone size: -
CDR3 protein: ASSPGDRALNEKLF

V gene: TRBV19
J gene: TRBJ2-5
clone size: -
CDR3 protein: ASSIPLETQY

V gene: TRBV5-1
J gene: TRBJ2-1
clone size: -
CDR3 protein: ASSLAGGGQF

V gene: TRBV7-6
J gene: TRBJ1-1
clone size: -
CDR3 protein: ASSPHTIPGTEAF

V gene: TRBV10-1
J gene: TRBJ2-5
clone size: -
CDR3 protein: ASAAPEEETQY

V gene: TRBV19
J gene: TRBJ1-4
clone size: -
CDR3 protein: ASRGVWPTNEKLF

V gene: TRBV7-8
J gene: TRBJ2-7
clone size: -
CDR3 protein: ASSLDARGQQY

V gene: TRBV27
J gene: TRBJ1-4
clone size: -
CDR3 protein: ASSPNVGEKLF

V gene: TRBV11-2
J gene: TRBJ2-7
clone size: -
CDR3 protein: ASSSARGSFHSYEQY

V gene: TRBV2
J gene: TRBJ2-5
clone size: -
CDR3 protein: AKVGLSNEETQY

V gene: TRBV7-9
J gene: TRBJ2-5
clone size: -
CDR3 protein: ASSLEGSPTGRETQY

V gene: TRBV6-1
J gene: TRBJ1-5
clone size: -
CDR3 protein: ASSEQGASNQPQH

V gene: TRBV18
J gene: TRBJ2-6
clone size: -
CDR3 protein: ASSPYLDTAGGANVLT

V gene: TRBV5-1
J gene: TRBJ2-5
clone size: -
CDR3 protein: ASSESGRGETQY

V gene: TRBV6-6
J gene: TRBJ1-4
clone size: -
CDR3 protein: ASRNSGEKLF

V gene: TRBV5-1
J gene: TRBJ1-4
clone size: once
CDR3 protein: ASSLAQGKGEKLF

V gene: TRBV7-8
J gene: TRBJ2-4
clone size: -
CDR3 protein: ASSFRPGDRGNIQY

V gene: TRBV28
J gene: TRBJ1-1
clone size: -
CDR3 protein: ASSRSGTGGWAF

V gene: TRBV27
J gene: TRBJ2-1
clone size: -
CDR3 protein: ARPTDREGRLDEQF